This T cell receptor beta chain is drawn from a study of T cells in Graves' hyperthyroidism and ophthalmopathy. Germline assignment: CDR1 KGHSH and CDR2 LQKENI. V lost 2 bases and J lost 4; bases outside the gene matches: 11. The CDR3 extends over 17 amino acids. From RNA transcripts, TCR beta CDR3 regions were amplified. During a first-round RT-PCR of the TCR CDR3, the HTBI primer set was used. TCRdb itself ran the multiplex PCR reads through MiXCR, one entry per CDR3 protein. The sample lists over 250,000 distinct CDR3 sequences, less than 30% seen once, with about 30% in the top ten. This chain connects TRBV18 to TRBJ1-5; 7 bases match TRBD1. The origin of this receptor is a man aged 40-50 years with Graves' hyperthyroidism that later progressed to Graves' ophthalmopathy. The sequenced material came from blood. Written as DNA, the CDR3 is TGTGCCAGCTCACCAGGACAGGTCTCGCCAAGAAATCAGCCCCAGCATTTT. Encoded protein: CASSPGQVSPRNQPQHF.